A selection of T cell receptor beta chains follows, all from one sample in a study of cytomegalovirus exposure and HLA in healthy donors. Clones were sequenced by immunoSEQ multiplex PCR, and TCRdb holds only the in-frame ones, with some missing. The sample contains roughly 95,000 clones, 85% of which appear only once. Sequencing was done on a sample of PBMCs. The receptors shown here come from a man aged 18 to 29 in good health and CMV-seropositive. CDR3s include the opening cysteine and the closing phenylalanine or tryptophan. D genes are given only for firm matches. The size field is filled for only some rows; it gives once, few, many or a size class.

J,V,size,D,CDR3,DNA
TRBJ1-2,TRBV7-8,NA,NA,CASSFSQGLDGYTF,TGTGCCAGCAGCTTTTCTCAGGGGTTGGATGGCTACACCTTC
TRBJ2-2,TRBV2,NA,NA,CASSVDRYTGELFF,TGTGCCAGCAGTGTGGACAGATACACCGGGGAGCTGTTTTTT
TRBJ1-2,TRBV11-2,NA,NA,CASSLAGDERGYTF,TGTGCCAGCAGCTTAGCGGGGGACGAGCGTGGCTACACCTTC
TRBJ2-5,TRBV19,NA,NA,CASSISSVETQYF,TGTGCCAGTAGTATATCTAGCGTGGAGACCCAGTACTTC
TRBJ1-1,TRBV27,NA,NA,CASSLGLLNTEAFF,TGTGCCAGCAGTTTAGGGCTGTTGAACACTGAAGCTTTCTTT
TRBJ2-1,TRBV4-1,NA,NA,CASSQGRVNYNEQFF,TGCGCCAGCAGCCAGGGCAGGGTAAACTACAATGAGCAGTTCTTC
TRBJ1-1,TRBV11-3,NA,NA,CASSLGVGIRAFF,TGTGCCAGCAGCTTAGGTGTCGGGATTAGGGCTTTCTTT
TRBJ1-2,TRBV10-3,NA,NA,CAISESGGQVSNYGYTF,TGTGCCATCAGTGAGAGTGGGGGACAAGTCTCTAACTATGGCTACACCTTC
TRBJ1-1,TRBV7-3,NA,NA,CASSPGRSTEAFF,TGTGCCAGCAGCCCCGGGAGGTCCACTGAAGCTTTCTTT
TRBJ2-3,TRBV5-6,once,TRBD1,CASSLPGDRGDTQYF,TGTGCCAGCAGCTTACCCGGGGACAGAGGCGATACGCAGTATTTT
TRBJ1-1,TRBV7-2,once,TRBD1,CASSSVDRAGTEAFF,TGTGCCAGCAGCTCCGTAGACAGGGCGGGCACTGAAGCTTTCTTT
TRBJ2-3,TRBV10-3,NA,TRBD2,CAITPGLARPDTQYF,TGTGCCATCACCCCGGGACTAGCGCGCCCAGATACGCAGTATTTT
TRBJ2-2,TRBV18,NA,TRBD1,CASSGRGGGGELFF,TGTGCCAGCTCAGGACGAGGGGGCGGCGGGGAGCTGTTTTTT
TRBJ1-5,TRBV5-8,NA,NA,CASSLQGYSNQPQHF,TGTGCCAGCAGTCTACAGGGTTATAGCAATCAGCCCCAGCATTTT
TRBJ2-1,TRBV29-1,NA,NA,CSVGPSNEQFF,TGCAGCGTTGGCCCTAGCAATGAGCAGTTCTTC
TRBJ1-5,TRBV9,NA,TRBD1,CASSVGRDRGPEVKQPQHF,TGTGCCAGCAGCGTAGGAAGGGACAGGGGCCCAGAGGTCAAACAGCCCCAGCATTTT
TRBJ2-3,TRBV6-6,once,NA,CASKPRGSDTQYF,TGTGCCAGCAAACCCAGGGGATCAGATACGCAGTATTTT
TRBJ2-1,TRBV10-3,NA,TRBD2,CAISDPGTSGREQFF,TGTGCCATCAGTGACCCGGGGACTAGCGGGAGGGAGCAGTTCTTC
TRBJ2-2,TRBV7-3,NA,NA,CASSSIRDLRGGELFF,TGTGCCAGCAGCTCTATCCGGGACTTGAGGGGCGGGGAGCTGTTTTTT
TRBJ2-1,TRBV6-4,NA,TRBD2,CASSEGSGSYNEQFF,TGTGCCAGCAGTGAGGGTAGCGGGAGCTACAATGAGCAGTTCTTC
TRBJ1-2,TRBV6-6,once,TRBD1,CASSFYRGTGYGYTF,TGTGCCAGCAGTTTCTACAGGGGAACCGGCTATGGCTACACCTTC
TRBJ2-5,TRBV2,NA,NA,CASRADSGETQYF,TGTGCCAGCAGGGCGGACAGTGGAGAGACCCAGTACTTC
TRBJ1-4,TRBV18,NA,NA,CASSPADMEIEKLFF,TGTGCCAGCTCACCTGCGGACATGGAAATAGAAAAACTGTTTTTT
TRBJ1-3,TRBV4-2,NA,NA,CASSQDPGTSGNTIYF,TGTGCCAGCAGCCAAGACCCCGGGACTTCTGGAAACACCATATATTTT
TRBJ2-7,TRBV29-1,once,TRBD1,CSAPPGQGAVEQYF,TGCAGCGCCCCGCCGGGACAGGGGGCGGTCGAGCAGTACTTC
TRBJ2-7,TRBV30,few,TRBD1,CAWKQDRGMYEQYF,TGTGCCTGGAAACAGGACAGGGGCATGTACGAGCAGTACTTC
TRBJ1-2,TRBV28,NA,NA,CASSLGQRVTNYGYTF,TGTGCCAGCAGTTTAGGACAGAGGGTAACTAACTATGGCTACACCTTC
TRBJ1-3,TRBV7-9,NA,NA,CASSLGTRPSGNTIYF,TGTGCCAGCAGCTTAGGGACACGACCCTCTGGAAACACCATATATTTT
TRBJ2-3,TRBV27,NA,NA,CASTSGLRDTQYF,TGTGCCAGCACCAGCGGCTTACGGGATACGCAGTATTTT
TRBJ2-4,TRBV28,NA,NA,CASGSYDTLVANIQYF,TGTGCCAGCGGATCCTATGACACCCTCGTGGCAAACATTCAGTACTTC
TRBJ2-3,TRBV7-9,NA,TRBD1,CASSLTGDRVGADTQYF,TGTGCCAGCAGCTTAACCGGGGACAGGGTGGGAGCAGATACGCAGTATTTT
TRBJ1-1,TRBV19,NA,NA,CASSMTGLTNTEAFF,TGTGCCAGTAGTATGACAGGCCTAACTAACACTGAAGCTTTCTTT
TRBJ1-2,TRBV4-1,NA,NA,CASSQGMIFRGVDGYTF,TGCGCCAGCAGCCAAGGGATGATATTCAGAGGAGTCGATGGCTACACCTTC
TRBJ1-2,TRBV6-5,NA,NA,CASSRTLLGYGYTF,TGTGCCAGCAGCAGGACACTACTTGGCTATGGCTACACCTTC
TRBJ1-1,TRBV27,NA,NA,CASSLSGLTGFTEAFF,TGTGCCAGCAGTTTATCCGGGCTGACAGGCTTCACTGAAGCTTTCTTT
TRBJ2-7,TRBV2,NA,TRBD1,CASSDRGHEQYF,TGTGCCAGCTCCGACAGGGGGCACGAGCAGTACTTC
TRBJ2-2,TRBV11-3,NA,TRBD2,CASSFSLAGGATGELFF,TGTGCCAGCAGCTTTTCGTTAGCGGGAGGAGCCACCGGGGAGCTGTTTTTT
TRBJ2-3,TRBV19,NA,NA,CASSIVATASTDTQYF,TGTGCCAGTAGTATAGTGGCGACAGCTAGCACAGATACGCAGTATTTT
TRBJ2-5,TRBV27,few,TRBD1,CASSLLGTGQETQYF,TGTGCCAGCAGTTTGTTAGGGACAGGGCAAGAGACCCAGTACTTC
TRBJ2-2,TRBV7-9,NA,TRBD2,CASSFGWWTSGSNTGELFF,TGTGCCAGCAGCTTTGGTTGGTGGACTAGCGGGAGTAACACCGGGGAGCTGTTTTTT
TRBJ2-7,TRBV19,NA,TRBD1,CASSHRQGPYEQYF,TGTGCCAGTAGTCACCGACAGGGCCCTTACGAGCAGTACTTC
TRBJ1-2,TRBV20-1,NA,NA,CSCSQGNGYTF,TGCAGTTGTAGCCAGGGGAATGGCTACACCTTC
TRBJ2-1,TRBV6-5,NA,TRBD1,CASRLRDRAYNEQFF,TGTGCCAGCAGACTCCGGGACAGGGCCTACAATGAGCAGTTCTTC
TRBJ1-5,TRBV30,NA,NA,CAWSHGGQGSQPQHF,TGTGCCTGGAGCCACGGGGGGCAGGGCAGTCAGCCCCAGCATTTT
TRBJ1-5,TRBV6-5,NA,NA,CASRGEGQPQHF,TGTGCCAGCAGGGGGGAGGGACAGCCCCAGCATTTT
TRBJ1-2,TRBV20-1,NA,NA,CSVPDYGYTF,TGCAGCGTACCAGACTATGGCTACACCTTC
TRBJ1-2,TRBV25-1,once,NA,CASSEYIGREHF,TGTGCCAGCAGTGAATATATTGGGAGGGAACACTTC
TRBJ2-1,TRBV7-9,NA,TRBD2,CASSLVGGRGINEQFF,TGTGCCAGCAGCTTAGTTGGCGGGAGGGGGATCAATGAGCAGTTCTTC
TRBJ2-1,TRBV7-3,NA,TRBD2,CASSLTGREGGEQFF,TGTGCCAGCAGCTTAACTGGGCGGGAGGGGGGTGAGCAGTTCTTC
TRBJ1-1,TRBV29-1,few,NA,CSVSSAGASTEAFF,TGCAGCGTTTCGTCTGCAGGGGCGAGCACTGAAGCTTTCTTT
TRBJ1-1,TRBV6-6,NA,TRBD1,CASSSISGTEEAFF,TGTGCCAGCAGTTCAATCTCCGGGACAGAGGAAGCTTTCTTT
TRBJ1-1,TRBV18,NA,NA,CASSLNRDTEAFF,TGTGCCAGCTCACTAAACAGGGACACTGAAGCTTTCTTT
TRBJ2-5,TRBV5-1,once,TRBD2,CASSSSGRSHLYQETQYF,TGCGCCAGCAGCTCTAGCGGGAGGTCCCATTTATACCAAGAGACCCAGTACTTC